This T cell receptor (beta chain) was profiled in a study of T cell responses to AZD1222 COVID-19 vaccine. Per germline, CDR1 SGHVS and CDR2 FNYEAQ. V was cut by 0 bases and J by 2 bases, with 6 bases left in between. The length of the CDR3 is 14 residues. This table comes from immunoSEQ multiplex PCR, and its TCRdb copy is limited to in-frame clones, with some not included. The table lists about 100,000 clones, roughly 90% of them singletons. Whole-study findings and limits: Donors were mostly white British, more females; clonal diversity possibly underestimated.

About this clone: Its antigen remains unknown.

This sample comprised peripheral blood, obtained on day 0 of AZD1222 vaccination. V is TRBV7-6 and J is TRBJ2-3, with no clear D. The sequence was obtained from an adult in good health. The CDR3 coding sequence is TGTGCCAGCAGCTTAGCTCAAGCCACAGATACGCAGTATTTT. Translated: CASSLAQATDTQYF.